The rows below give T cell receptor beta chains drawn from one sample of a study of T cell responses to AZD1222 COVID-19 vaccine. Generated by immunoSEQ multiplex PCR, the TCRdb table keeps only in-frame clones and is missing some. Of about 150,000 clones listed, 89% were seen once; the top ten hold about 4.7%. The starting material was peripheral blood, obtained on day 0 of AZD1222 vaccination. The receptors were gathered from an adult in good health. CDR3s include the opening cysteine and the closing phenylalanine or tryptophan. D genes are given only for firm matches. Not all rows give a size; the values are once, few, many and, for expanded clones, a class.

V	size	J	D	CDR3	DNA
TRBV13	.	TRBJ2-7	TRBD2	CASSSTDSGRVREQYF	TGTGCCAGCAGTTCGACCGATAGCGGGAGGGTCCGCGAGCAGTACTTC
TRBV7-2	once	TRBJ2-3	TRBD1	CASSSDRGRATQYF	TGTGCCAGCAGCTCGGACAGGGGGCGGGCTACGCAGTATTTT
TRBV2	.	TRBJ2-1	.	CASSELYAKQFF	TGTGCCAGCAGTGAATTATATGCGAAGCAGTTCTTC
TRBV7-6	.	TRBJ2-5	TRBD2	CASSPPSGRAGGETQYF	TGTGCCAGCAGCCCACCTAGTGGGAGGGCCGGGGGAGAGACCCAGTACTTC
TRBV6-5	.	TRBJ2-5	.	CASSIWGETQYF	TGTGCCAGCAGTATTTGGGGAGAGACCCAGTACTTC
TRBV5-1	.	TRBJ2-7	.	CASSFPGQDEQYF	TGCGCCAGCAGCTTCCCGGGCCAGGACGAGCAGTACTTC
TRBV27	few	TRBJ1-1	.	CASSPLAGKGAEAFF	TGTGCCAGCAGTCCCTTGGCAGGGAAGGGTGCTGAAGCTTTCTTT
TRBV28	.	TRBJ1-1	.	CASSSTGESTEAFF	TGTGCCAGCAGTTCTACAGGAGAGAGCACTGAAGCTTTCTTT
TRBV5-1	.	TRBJ2-5	TRBD2	CASSYTSAQETQYF	TGCGCCAGCAGCTACACTAGCGCGCAAGAGACCCAGTACTTC
TRBV7-9	.	TRBJ1-3	.	CASQGSVGITIYF	TGTGCCAGCCAGGGAAGTGTGGGTATCACCATATATTTT
TRBV7-2	.	TRBJ2-7	.	CASSPSAVQYF	TGTGCCAGCAGCCCGAGTGCCGTGCAGTACTTC
TRBV9	.	TRBJ1-1	TRBD1	CASSAGTVLRGTEAFF	TGTGCCAGCAGCGCGGGGACAGTCCTCAGGGGGACTGAAGCTTTCTTT
TRBV7-2	.	TRBJ1-1	.	CASGRRAANTEAFF	TGTGCCAGCGGACGCAGGGCAGCGAACACTGAAGCTTTCTTT
TRBV5-5	.	TRBJ2-7	.	CASSLGRLSARPQQYF	TGTGCCAGCAGCTTGGGACGTCTCTCGGCACGCCCTCAGCAGTACTTC
TRBV14	.	TRBJ1-1	TRBD1	CASSQGRQGQEAFF	TGTGCCAGCAGCCAAGGAAGACAGGGACAAGAAGCTTTCTTT
TRBV15	.	TRBJ2-7	.	CATSREGGRSHYEQYF	TGTGCCACCAGCAGAGAAGGGGGTCGGTCCCACTACGAGCAGTACTTC
TRBV6-2/TRBV6-3	.	TRBJ1-2	.	CASSSTSYGYTF	TGTGCCAGCAGTTCAACGTCCTATGGCTACACCTTC
TRBV28	.	TRBJ2-2	.	CASSPPGELFF	TGTGCCAGCAGCCCGCCCGGGGAGCTGTTTTTT
TRBV5-1	.	TRBJ2-1	TRBD2	CASSSTSGNYEQFF	TGCGCCAGCAGCTCGACTAGCGGGAACTATGAGCAGTTCTTC
TRBV19	.	TRBJ1-5	.	CASSIGFGNQPQHF	TGTGCCAGTAGTATAGGATTTGGCAATCAGCCCCAGCATTTT
TRBV19	once	TRBJ1-5	.	CASSIVGGAGSTQHF	TGTGCCAGTAGTATAGTGGGCGGGGCGGGGTCGACACAACATTTT
TRBV28	many	TRBJ1-5	.	CASRRGGGRNQPQHF	TGTGCCAGCAGAAGAGGAGGGGGTCGGAATCAGCCCCAGCATTTT
TRBV28	.	TRBJ2-1	.	CASSQSYNEQFF	TGTGCCAGCAGTCAAAGCTACAATGAGCAGTTCTTC
TRBV19	few	TRBJ2-2	TRBD2	CASSTPRLAGGRNTGELFF	TGTGCCAGTAGTACGCCGCGGCTAGCGGGAGGAAGGAACACCGGGGAGCTGTTTTTT
TRBV7-6	.	TRBJ1-3	TRBD1	CASSLGDSTGNTIYF	TGTGCCAGCAGCTTAGGGGACAGTACTGGAAACACCATATATTTT
TRBV24-1	.	TRBJ2-1	TRBD2	CATSGPGTSGSNEQFF	TGTGCCACCAGTGGCCCGGGGACTAGCGGGAGCAATGAGCAGTTCTTC
TRBV7-6	.	TRBJ2-1	.	CASSLTPQLSYNEQFF	TGTGCCAGCAGCCTAACTCCCCAACTGTCCTACAATGAGCAGTTCTTC
TRBV20-1	few	TRBJ2-7	.	CSASRDEQYF	TGCAGTGCTTCGAGGGACGAGCAGTACTTC
TRBV5-4	.	TRBJ1-1	.	CASSAPWTSTEAFF	TGTGCCAGCAGCGCGCCCTGGACAAGCACTGAAGCTTTCTTT
TRBV4-1	.	TRBJ1-3	.	CASSQGPSQGSGNTIYF	TGCGCCAGCAGCCAAGGTCCCTCTCAGGGCTCCGGAAACACCATATATTTT
TRBV4-1	.	TRBJ1-2	.	CASSQATGILSNYGYTF	TGCGCCAGCAGCCAAGCAACAGGGATTCTATCTAACTATGGCTACACCTTC
TRBV29-1	.	TRBJ1-3	.	CSAHKAGMSGNTIYF	TGCAGCGCCCATAAAGCGGGGATGTCTGGAAACACCATATATTTT
TRBV7-2	.	TRBJ2-1	TRBD1	CASSLDPRDSEQFF	TGTGCCAGCAGCTTAGACCCCCGGGACAGTGAGCAGTTCTTC
TRBV11-2	.	TRBJ1-2	.	CASSLGPGANHYGYTF	TGTGCCAGCAGCTTAGGGCCGGGGGCCAATCACTATGGCTACACCTTC
TRBV18	.	TRBJ2-1	TRBD2	CASSRLAGVFDEQFF	TGTGCCAGCTCGCGACTAGCGGGAGTGTTCGATGAGCAGTTCTTC
TRBV30	.	TRBJ1-5	.	CAWGIGTSNQPQHF	TGTGCCTGGGGGATCGGCACTAGCAATCAGCCCCAGCATTTT
TRBV7-9	.	TRBJ1-2	TRBD1	CASSRTGDVYGYTF	TGTGCCAGCAGCCGGACAGGGGATGTCTATGGCTACACCTTC
TRBV5-1	.	TRBJ2-1	TRBD2	CASSDGTSGSGTFSDEQFF	TGCGCCAGCAGCGACGGGACTAGCGGGAGTGGCACCTTTAGTGATGAGCAGTTCTTC
TRBV6-2/TRBV6-3	.	TRBJ2-1	TRBD2	CASSRAGVSYNEQFF	TGTGCCAGCAGTCGAGCGGGGGTCTCCTACAATGAGCAGTTCTTC
TRBV4-1	.	TRBJ2-7	TRBD2	CASSHPPSGNHEQYF	TGCGCCAGCAGCCATCCGCCTAGCGGGAACCACGAGCAGTACTTC
TRBV5-5	.	TRBJ2-2	.	CASSLRGSENTGELFF	TGTGCCAGCAGCTTGCGGGGTAGCGAGAACACCGGGGAGCTGTTTTTT
TRBV5-1	.	TRBJ2-7	.	CASSLAGAKIDEQYF	TGCGCCAGCAGCTTGGCAGGGGCTAAAATCGACGAGCAGTACTTC
TRBV18	.	TRBJ1-5	.	CASSPGWGDQPQHF	TGTGCCAGCTCACCTGGATGGGGCGATCAGCCCCAGCATTTT
TRBV11-3	.	TRBJ2-1	.	CASSLDAQGGWFF	TGTGCCAGCAGCTTAGACGCCCAGGGGGGCTGGTTCTTC
TRBV27	.	TRBJ1-5	.	CASRLDSGGLSNQPQHF	TGTGCCAGCAGACTAGACTCGGGAGGGCTTAGCAATCAGCCCCAGCATTTT
TRBV28	.	TRBJ1-4	TRBD1	CASTQRGTGGEKLFF	TGTGCCAGCACCCAAAGGGGGACAGGGGGTGAAAAACTGTTTTTT
TRBV6-4	.	TRBJ1-6	.	CASSGLTPLWGSYNSPLHF	TGTGCCAGCAGCGGATTGACCCCCCTCTGGGGGTCCTATAATTCACCCCTCCACTTT
TRBV7-9	.	TRBJ2-5	TRBD1	CASSLAQGAETQYF	TGTGCCAGCAGCTTAGCACAGGGGGCAGAGACCCAGTACTTC
TRBV28	.	TRBJ1-1	TRBD1	CASSARGRLGAFF	TGTGCCAGCAGTGCCAGGGGGCGTTTGGGGGCTTTCTTT
TRBV6-5	.	TRBJ1-1	.	CASKGRRVNTEAFF	TGTGCCAGCAAAGGACGTAGAGTTAACACTGAAGCTTTCTTT
TRBV19	.	TRBJ1-5	.	CASSSVSNQPQHF	TGTGCCAGTAGTTCGGTTAGCAATCAGCCCCAGCATTTT
TRBV3-1/TRBV3-2	.	TRBJ2-7	.	CASSQGTQGQYF	TGTGCCAGCAGTCAGGGGACCCAAGGGCAGTACTTC